The TCR beta chain under discussion was sequenced for a study of T cells after yellow fever vaccination (dated by TCRdb to the late 2010s). In the study overall: Libraries from fractions with low cell numbers were prepared with the SMART-Seq v4 Ultra Low Input RNA kit. Bulk TCR alpha and beta repertoires were sequenced longitudinally to track T-cell clones before and after primary and booster YFV17D yellow fever vaccination. Two healthy male donors made up the cohort, one aged 18 to 29 years and the other aged 30 to 40 years. Blood was collected at multiple timepoints before and after primary and secondary immunization, and bulk PBMC replicates and cell subsets were isolated. Here is what the overall study found, with its caveats: A small fraction of clonotypes showed up in both the CD4 and CD8 compartments, probably as a result of convergent recombination. The secondary T-cell response was found to be weaker but faster than the primary response, with a peak reached on day 5 rather than on day 15. Because the study included only a couple of donors, the extent to which the findings can be generalized is limited. Because abundant contaminating clonotypes from the bulk population could be contained in FACS-sorted repertoires, computational filtering was required. After the booster, most of the clones that had expanded following primary vaccination were detected again (roughly 96% of CD4 and around 88% of CD8), which suggests that memory was broadly maintained.

Its CDR3 holds 14 amino acids, cysteine through phenylalanine. Only the CDR3 DNA is retained, 42 bases long and in frame from the first base. CDR1 and CDR2 are drawn from the germline V gene (reference sequence): LGHDT, YNNKEL. V and J are truncated by 4 bases and 8 bases respectively, leaving an intervening sequence of 15 bases. This clonotype was picked up a small number of times. There is no known antigen for this receptor. No qualities accompany the bases; no much larger clone lies one base away. TCR cDNA was made using 5'RACE template switching, a step that added a universal primer site and unique molecular identifiers. Priming of cDNA synthesis was performed from both the TCR alpha and TCR beta constant segments. Libraries were amplified in two PCR steps, with sample barcodes and sequencing adapters added in the second step. Sequencing of the libraries was done on either Illumina HiSeq 2500 (2x100 bp) or NovaSeq (2x150 bp). Concerning the study's data processing: Reads were demultiplexed and collapsed into UMI consensus sequences with MIGEC, and V(D)J alignment was performed with MiXCR. Vaccine-responding clonotypes were identified with edgeR using replicate PBMC samples, with FDR below 0.01 and a log2 fold change above 5 up to day 15 being required. CD4 or CD8 identity was assigned to each bulk clonotype according to whether the clonotype was present at higher abundance in the sequenced CD4 repertoire or the sequenced CD8 repertoire. The public sequencing data were trimmed at Q25 with fastp and processed into clonotypes with MiXCR by TCRdb, which kept only in-frame beta chains. Identical CDR3 proteins give one entry, which carries the most common genes and DNA. Clone size and V and J calls follow TCRdb, not the original study. Present in this sample are 450,000 to 550,000 distinct CDR3 sequences, just over 20% of which were seen just once. The ten largest account for roughly a sixth of the sample.

The sample's treatment or condition label, decoded: live attenuated yellow fever vaccine strain. Two biological replicates of bulk PBMCs were collected at each blood-draw timepoint. A standard Ficoll-Paque protocol was used to isolate PBMCs from peripheral blood. RNA was extracted with TriZol from bulk PBMCs, CD4 and CD8 fractions, and dextramer-positive and dextramer-negative fractions. The specimen was PBMCs, collected less than 25 days after the first yellow fever vaccination. The source is a man aged 18 to 35 who received the YFV17D yellow fever vaccine. This sequence uses TRBV3-1 and TRBJ2-1, with TRBD2 as a weak D call on 5 bases. The DNA is TGTGCCAGCAGCCTCCGGGGAAGGGCGGATGAGCAGTTCTTC. Translation gives CASSLRGRADEQFF.